The next 25 T cell receptor beta chains were all read from a single sample in a study of memory CD4+ T cells and cytomegalovirus serostatus (dated 2019 in TCRdb). A FACSAria II was used to sort memory CD4+ T cells, defined as single viable CD3+CD4+CD8-CD45RO+ cells. The library was made by the immunoSEQ multiplex PCR assay. The clones in this table, taken by TCRdb from immuneACCESS, are in-frame only. Not every clone is retained; where verified, under half of the shortfall comes from an unresolved V gene, and the cause of the rest is unknown. Within this sample are about 100,000 clones, with over 70% of them counted one time only. Around 3.6% of the sample goes to the ten largest clones. The sequenced material came from memory CD4+ T cells from blood. These receptor sequences come from an adult in good health and CMV-seropositive.

A single count supports this clone. V and J are TRBV18 and TRBJ2-1; D is possibly TRBD2 (5 bases). V lost 4 bases and J lost 0, with 16 bases in between. This CDR3 region has 17 residues. The germline V gene has CDR1 KGHSH and CDR2 LQKENI. CDR3 amino acids: CASSLRENVGSYNEQFF. CDR3 nucleotide sequence: TGTGCCAGCTCACTCCGGGAAAATGTGGGCTCCTACAATGAGCAGTTCTTC.

The chain combines TRBV5-4 with TRBJ2-1; D ambiguous. Per the germline V gene, CDR1 is SGHNT and CDR2 is YYREEE (reference sequence). V lost 4 bases to trimming and J lost 4 bases, with 15 bases between them. CDR3 size: 15 residues. In DNA, the CDR3 is TGTGCCAGCAGCAGAATTGGTGGGTTGTACAATGAGCAGTTCTTC. Translation: CASSRIGGLYNEQFF.

The chain is built from TRBV5-1 and TRBJ2-7; 12 bases agree with TRBD2. The V gene's germline CDR1 is SGHRS and CDR2 YFSETQ. V shed 3 bases, J shed 6 bases, and the junction held 7 bases outside the gene matches. This CDR3 has 15 amino acids. This CDR3 is CASSSQTSGSGEQYF. As DNA, the CDR3 is TGCGCCAGCAGCTCTCAGACTAGCGGGAGTGGCGAGCAGTACTTC.

In this sample, this clone turned up once. The chain has TRBV28 and TRBJ1-1, with TRBD1 matching over 7 bases. The CDR3 runs 14 residues. V trimming: 2 bases; J trimming: 4 bases; junction bases outside the gene matches: 4. Per germline, CDR1 MDHEN and CDR2 SYDVKM. The CDR3 protein is CASSLLEGATEAFF. The CDR3 DNA reads TGTGCCAGCAGTTTACTTGAGGGGGCCACTGAAGCTTTCTTT.

This chain uses TRBV5-1 with TRBJ2-3; D uncertain. The CDR3 covers 14 residues. CDR1 and CDR2 from the germline V gene are SGHRS and YFSETQ. Trimming took 0 bases from V and 0 from J, leaving 5 bases between them. CDR3 residues: CASSLGISTDTQYF. The DNA of the CDR3 is TGCGCCAGCAGCTTGGGAATCAGCACAGATACGCAGTATTTT.

With regard to this clone: A much larger clone is a single base away; this may be a read error. V gene TRBV5-6 combines with J gene TRBJ1-3; the D is unclear. Trimming shortened V by 5 bases and J by 0 bases, and 12 bases separated the two germline ends. Germline loops: CDR1 SGHDT, CDR2 YYEEEE. The CDR3 is 15 residues long. CDR3 amino acids: CASSLTGISGNTIYF. CDR3 sequence (DNA): TGTGCCAGCAGTTTGACGGGCATCTCTGGAAACACCATATATTTT.

The chain is built from TRBV6-5 and TRBJ2-1, with 8 bases aligning to TRBD1. The germline CDR1 and CDR2 sequences are MNHEY and SVGAGI. The CDR3 is 14 residues long. The trim removed 3 bases at V and 3 bases at J, leaving 1 base unmatched. For the CDR3, the DNA is TGTGCCAGCAGTTATACAGGGGGCTACAATGAGCAGTTCTTC. Its translation: CASSYTGGYNEQFF.

This chain links TRBV5-4 with TRBJ2-7; either TRBD1 or TRBD2 may supply D (5 bases each). The CDR3 spans 15 residues. Germline CDR1 reads SGHNT; CDR2 reads YYREEE (reference sequence). V gave up 0 bases and J gave up 4 bases, with 14 bases separating them. Here the CDR3 reads CASSLDAGTAYEQYF. For the CDR3, the DNA is TGTGCCAGCAGCTTGGATGCCGGGACGGCATACGAGCAGTACTTC.

The genes are TRBV5-1 and TRBJ2-1, with 7 bases aligning to TRBD2. J gave up 9 bases and V 1 base, and 7 bases lay outside the gene matches. The CDR3 has 14 residues. Germline values: CDR1 SGHRS, CDR2 YFSETQ. The CDR3 here is CASSLHGTTGEQFF. Written as DNA, the CDR3 is TGCGCCAGCAGCTTGCACGGGACTACGGGTGAGCAGTTCTTC.

The chain couples TRBV29-1 to TRBJ1-2; TRBD1 aligns across 9 bases. This CDR3 spans 13 amino acids. Germline V CDR1 and CDR2: SQVTM, ANQGSEA. Trimming removed 5 bases from V and 4 bases from J; junction bases left unmatched: 5. The CDR3 DNA is TGCAGCGTTATCACAGGGGGCTTCTATGGCTACACCTTC. This gives the protein CSVITGGFYGYTF. Supplemented by reference TRBV29-1 and TRBJ1-2, the full variable domain reads SAVISQKPSRDICQRGTSLTIQCQVDSQVTMMFWYRQQPGQSLTLIATANQGSEATYESGFVIDKFPISRPNLTFSTLTVSNMSPEDSSIYLCSVITGGFYGYTFGSGTRLTVV.

The V gene is TRBV5-1, the J gene TRBJ1-2, with 8 bases lining up with TRBD1. V was pared by 0 bases and J by 4 bases, with 5 bases of the junction left unmatched. The CDR3 contains 15 residues. Germline V lookup: CDR1 SGHRS, CDR2 YFSETQ. CDR3 bases: TGCGCCAGCAGCTTGGCCGGGACAGGAATCTATGGCTACACCTTC. Protein: CASSLAGTGIYGYTF.

This chain uses TRBV4-3 with TRBJ2-3; 13 nucleotides match TRBD2. J gave up 4 bases and V 4 bases, and 5 bases lay outside the gene matches. There are 16 residues in the CDR3. The germline V gene has CDR1 LGHNA and CDR2 YSLEER. CDR3 residues: CASSPGLAGRADTQYF. The CDR3 bases are TGCGCCAGCAGCCCGGGACTAGCGGGAAGGGCAGATACGCAGTATTTT.

This chain connects TRBV25-1 to TRBJ2-5; D gene ambiguous. Trimming cost V 4 bases and J 5 bases, with 5 bases left between them. The CDR3 loop spans 11 amino acids. CDR1 and CDR2 (germline): MGHDK, SYGVNS. CDR3 DNA sequence: TGTGCCAGCAGTGTGGGCGAGACCCAGTACTTC. Residues: CASSVGETQYF.

J is TRBJ2-1 and V is TRBV6-1; maybe TRBD2 (6 bases). Germline lookup yields CDR1 MNHNS and CDR2 SASEGT. V gave up 6 bases and J gave up 6 bases, with 15 bases separating them. This CDR3 region has 14 residues. This CDR3 reads CASRIGGWGNEQFF. The CDR3 DNA reads TGTGCCAGCAGGATAGGAGGGTGGGGCAATGAGCAGTTCTTC.

This clone was found a few times. This chain's CDR3 is CAWSVSTGQPQHF. CDR3 bases: TGTGCCTGGAGTGTGAGCACGGGTCAGCCCCAGCATTTT. The rearrangement links TRBV30 to TRBJ1-5; D gene unclear. V lost 0 bases to trimming and J lost 6 bases, with 9 bases between them. CDR1 and CDR2 (germline): GTSNPN, SVGIG (reference sequence). The CDR3 is 13 amino acids.

This clone turned up a few times. This sequence joins TRBV28 and TRBJ1-1; D gene uncertain. With 8 bases removed from V and 3 bases from J, the gap between germline ends came to 4 bases. There are 10 residues in the CDR3. Germline-derived CDR1 and CDR2 are MDHEN and SYDVKM. DNA of the CDR3: TGTGCCAGCGGATACACTGAAGCTTTCTTT. Translating gives CASGYTEAFF. Looking up the rest from reference TRBV28 and TRBJ1-1 gives the full variable domain: DVKVTQSSRYLVKRTGEKVFLECVQDMDHENMFWYRQDPGLGLRLIYFSYDVKMKEKGDIPEGYSVSREKKERFSLILESASTNQTSMYLCASGYTEAFFGQGTRLTVV.

The genes are TRBV5-6 and TRBJ2-1; D is undetermined. This CDR3 contains 11 residues. Trimming stripped 2 bases from V and 6 bases from J, with 3 bases between. Per the germline V gene, CDR1 is SGHDT and CDR2 is YYEEEE. This CDR3 reads CASSLINEQFF. The CDR3 DNA sequence: TGTGCCAGCAGCTTAATCAATGAGCAGTTCTTC.

The chain employs TRBV11-2 and TRBJ2-5; 12 bases fit TRBD2. This CDR3 contains 15 residues. With V trimmed by 3 bases and J by 5 bases, 4 bases remained unmatched. CDR1 and CDR2 from the germline V gene are SGHAT and FQNNGV. The CDR3 loop is CASSLTSGSEETQYF. The CDR3 DNA follows: TGTGCCAGCAGCTTGACTAGCGGGAGTGAGGAGACCCAGTACTTC.

The chain carries TRBV28 and TRBJ2-1; 9 nucleotides agree with TRBD2. The CDR3 consists of 13 residues. CDR1 and CDR2 (germline): MDHEN, SYDVKM. V lost 11 bases to trimming and J lost 5 bases; unmatched junction nucleotides: 7. The CDR3 loop is CAGGTSYHNEQFF. The CDR3 nucleotides are TGTGCCGGGGGGACTAGCTACCACAATGAGCAGTTCTTC.

Written as DNA, the CDR3 is TGTGCCAGCAGTTACCGAGGGGGTGAAGCTTTCTTT. Its translation: CASSYRGGEAFF. The rearrangement uses TRBV6-5 and TRBJ1-1; a possible D gene is TRBD1 (6 bases). V shed 2 bases and J shed 7 bases, with 8 bases lying between them. The CDR3 is 12 residues long. Germline loops: CDR1 MNHEY, CDR2 SVGAGI.

This clone was seen a single time. The CDR3 reads CASSAGQTYGYTF. Here the CDR3 DNA reads TGTGCCAGCTCCGCGGGACAGACCTATGGCTACACCTTC. The chain couples TRBV7-2 to TRBJ1-2, with 7 bases lining up with TRBD1. Germline V CDR1 and CDR2: SGHTA, FQGNSA. The CDR3 length is 13 residues. Germline trimming cut 8 bases from V and 4 bases from J; bases unmatched to any gene: 7.

The gene calls are TRBV9 and TRBJ2-7, with 11 nucleotides matching TRBD1. V gave up 3 bases and J gave up 2 bases; unmatched junction bases: 4. This CDR3 region has 15 residues. Germline V gene data show CDR1 as SGDLS and CDR2 as YYNGEE. The CDR3 sequence is CASSGGTGGTYEQYF. CDR3 sequence (DNA): TGTGCCAGCAGCGGAGGGACAGGGGGAACCTACGAGCAGTACTTC.

This chain joins TRBV2 and TRBJ1-2, with 7 bases fitting TRBD1. J was trimmed by 4 bases and V by 3 bases; bases with no gene match: 2. Germline V CDR1 and CDR2: SNHLY, FYNNEI. This CDR3 region has 13 residues. The CDR3 DNA is TGTGCCAGCAGTGACGCAGGGGGCTATGGCTACACCTTC. It yields the protein CASSDAGGYGYTF.

This chain links TRBV30 with TRBJ2-5, with D unresolved. V was clipped by 5 bases and J by 4 bases, with 11 bases between them. CDR3 length: 12 amino acids. CDR1 is GTSNPN and CDR2 is SVGIG in the germline V gene (reference sequence). The CDR3 DNA is TGTGCCTGGGCCCAAGTAGGAGAGACCCAGTACTTC. Residues: CAWAQVGETQYF.

The V and J genes are TRBV4-2 and TRBJ2-1; D possibly corresponds to TRBD1 (6 bases). Germline V CDR1 and CDR2: LGHNA, YNFKEQ. This CDR3 spans 15 amino acids. The V end was cut by 1 base, the J end by 7 bases, with 14 bases between. The CDR3 loop is CASSQVNRVRNEQFF. As DNA, the CDR3 is TGTGCCAGCAGCCAAGTGAACAGGGTGAGGAATGAGCAGTTCTTC.